This T cell receptor (beta chain) appears in the sequencing data of a study of T cell responses to AZD1222 COVID-19 vaccine. General study results and limits: None of the repertoires were sampled until the peak T cell response had passed.

Points on this clone: The antigen remains unidentified.

Clones were read by immunoSEQ multiplex PCR, and TCRdb kept only the in-frame ones, dropping some. This table has 50,000 to 65,000 clones, 70% to 90% appearing once. The input for sequencing was peripheral blood, taken 28 days after the second AZD1222 dose. The source of this sequence is an adult who received the AZD1222 COVID-19 vaccine.

The CDR3 region has the DNA TGTGCCAGTAGTATATGGCGGGAGGGATCCGATACGCAGTATTTT. Protein product: CASSIWREGSDTQYF. This chain connects TRBV19 to TRBJ2-3; 9 nucleotides line up with TRBD2. Germline assignment: CDR1 LNHDA and CDR2 SQIVND (reference sequence). This CDR3 spans 15 amino acids. With V trimmed by 2 bases and J by 6 bases, 6 bases remained unmatched.